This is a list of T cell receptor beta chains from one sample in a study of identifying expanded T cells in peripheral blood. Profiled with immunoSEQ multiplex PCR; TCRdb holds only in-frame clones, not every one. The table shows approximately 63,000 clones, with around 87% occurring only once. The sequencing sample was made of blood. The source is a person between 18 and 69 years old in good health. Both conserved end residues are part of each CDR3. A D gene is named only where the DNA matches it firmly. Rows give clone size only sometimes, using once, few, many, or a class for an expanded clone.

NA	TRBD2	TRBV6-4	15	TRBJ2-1	CASSASPLAGNEQFF	TGTGCCAGCAGTGCCTCCCCCCTAGCGGGTAATGAGCAGTTCTTC
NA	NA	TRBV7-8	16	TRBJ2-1	CASSPWGAGVSNEQFF	TGTGCCAGCAGCCCCTGGGGGGCGGGAGTATCAAATGAGCAGTTCTTC
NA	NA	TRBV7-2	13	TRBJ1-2	CASSLETGDGYTF	TGTGCCAGCAGCTTAGAGACAGGAGATGGCTACACCTTC
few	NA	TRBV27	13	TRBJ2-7	CASSLLGKGEQYF	TGTGCCAGCAGTTTATTAGGGAAGGGCGAGCAGTACTTC
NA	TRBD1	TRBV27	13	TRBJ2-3	CAVRDRGTDTQYF	TGTGCCGTACGGGACAGGGGCACAGATACGCAGTATTTT
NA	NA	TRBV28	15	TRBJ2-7	CASSLRPGAGYEQYF	TGTGCCAGCAGTTTACGCCCGGGGGCAGGATACGAGCAGTACTTC
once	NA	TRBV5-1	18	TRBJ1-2	CASSFLPALLGRFPGYTF	TGCGCCAGCAGCTTCCTCCCGGCCCTACTAGGGAGGTTTCCCGGCTACACCTTC
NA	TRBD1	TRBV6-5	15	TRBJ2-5	CASSYGDRGWETQYF	TGTGCCAGCAGTTACGGGGACAGGGGCTGGGAGACCCAGTACTTC
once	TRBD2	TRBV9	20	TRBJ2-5	CASSPRPGLAGGGYQETQYF	TGTGCCAGCAGCCCCCGACCCGGACTAGCGGGGGGCGGGTACCAAGAGACCCAGTACTTC
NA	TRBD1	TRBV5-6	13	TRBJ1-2	CASSVDRVKGYTF	TGTGCCAGCAGCGTGGACAGGGTAAAGGGCTACACCTTC
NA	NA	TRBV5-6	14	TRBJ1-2	CASSPGVANYGYTF	TGTGCCAGCAGCCCGGGGGTCGCTAACTATGGCTACACCTTC
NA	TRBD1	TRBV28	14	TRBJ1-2	CASRSRTGDYGYTF	TGTGCCAGCAGATCGCGGACAGGGGACTATGGCTACACCTTC
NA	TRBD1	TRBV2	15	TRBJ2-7	CASSFSGTGAIEQYF	TGTGCCAGCAGTTTTTCCGGGACAGGGGCCATCGAGCAGTACTTC
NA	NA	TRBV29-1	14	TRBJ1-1	CSVDVRGMNTEAFF	TGCAGCGTTGACGTGCGGGGGATGAACACTGAAGCTTTCTTT
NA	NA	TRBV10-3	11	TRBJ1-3	CATGIGNTIYF	TGTGCCACTGGGATTGGAAACACCATATATTTT
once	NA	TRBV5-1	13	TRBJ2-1	CASSLELNNEQFF	TGCGCCAGCAGCTTGGAACTAAACAATGAGCAGTTCTTC
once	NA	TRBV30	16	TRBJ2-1	CAWSYRFQSSYNEQFF	TGTGCCTGGTCCTACAGGTTCCAGAGCTCCTACAATGAGCAGTTCTTC
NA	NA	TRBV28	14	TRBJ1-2	CASSPIGGVYGYTF	TGTGCCAGCAGCCCAATAGGGGGGGTCTATGGCTACACCTTC
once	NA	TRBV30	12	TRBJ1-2	CAWSAGSYGYTF	TGTGCCTGGAGTGCAGGATCCTATGGCTACACCTTC
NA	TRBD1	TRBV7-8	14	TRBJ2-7	CASSTGTGRFEQYF	TGTGCCAGCAGCACAGGGACAGGGCGATTCGAGCAGTACTTC
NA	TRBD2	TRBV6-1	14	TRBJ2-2	CASSAGLDPGELFF	TGTGCCAGCAGCGCTGGACTAGATCCCGGGGAGCTGTTTTTT
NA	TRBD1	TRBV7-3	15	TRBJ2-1	CASSSRQGVYNEQFF	TGTGCCAGCAGCTCTCGACAGGGGGTCTACAATGAGCAGTTCTTC
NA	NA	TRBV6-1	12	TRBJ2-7	CASSERRSEQYF	TGTGCCAGCAGTGAACGCCGGTCCGAGCAGTACTTC
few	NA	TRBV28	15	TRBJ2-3	CASTLGREHTDTQYF	TGTGCCAGCACCTTGGGGCGGGAACACACAGATACGCAGTATTTT
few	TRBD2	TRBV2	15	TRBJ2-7	CASSEGELAAGREYF	TGTGCCAGCAGTGAAGGGGAACTAGCGGCGGGGAGGGAGTACTTC
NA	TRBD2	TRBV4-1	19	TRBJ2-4	CASSQERNPTSRNKNIQYF	TGCGCCAGCAGCCAAGAGAGGAATCCGACTAGCCGGAACAAAAACATTCAGTACTTC
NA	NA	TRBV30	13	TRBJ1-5	CAWSGGSNQPQHF	TGTGCCTGGAGTGGAGGTAGCAATCAGCCCCAGCATTTT
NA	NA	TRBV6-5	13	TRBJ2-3	CASRNPSRDTQYF	TGTGCCAGCAGGAACCCTTCTCGGGATACGCAGTATTTT
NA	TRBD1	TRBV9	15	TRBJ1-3	CASSGQGLSGNTIYF	TGTGCCAGCAGCGGACAGGGCCTCTCTGGAAACACCATATATTTT
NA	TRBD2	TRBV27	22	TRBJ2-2	CASSLTVLGRTSGIPRTGELFF	TGTGCCAGCAGTTTAACGGTTCTGGGGAGGACTAGCGGGATCCCCAGGACCGGGGAGCTGTTTTTT
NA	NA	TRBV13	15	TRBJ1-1	CASIWRTLGGTEAFF	TGTGCCAGCATTTGGAGGACGCTGGGGGGCACTGAAGCTTTCTTT
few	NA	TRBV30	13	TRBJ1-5	CAWSVDKAQPQHF	TGTGCCTGGAGTGTAGATAAGGCTCAGCCCCAGCATTTT
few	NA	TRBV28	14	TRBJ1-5	CASRTRGARQPQHF	TGTGCCAGCAGGACTCGGGGGGCTCGACAGCCCCAGCATTTT
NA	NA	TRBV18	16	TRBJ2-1	CASSPPARGLYNEQFF	TGTGCCAGCTCACCACCGGCGCGAGGGCTATACAATGAGCAGTTCTTC
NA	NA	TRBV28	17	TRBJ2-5	CASGTPRGPSTLGTQYF	TGTGCCAGCGGGACCCCAAGGGGCCCCTCAACACTGGGGACCCAGTACTTC
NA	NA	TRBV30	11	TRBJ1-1	CASTTDTEAFF	TGTGCCTCGACCACGGACACTGAAGCTTTCTTT
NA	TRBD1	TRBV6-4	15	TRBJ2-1	CASGPQGASYNEQFF	TGTGCCAGCGGACCCCAGGGGGCATCCTACAATGAGCAGTTCTTC
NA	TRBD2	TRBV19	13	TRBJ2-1	CASSLAGGPEQFF	TGTGCCAGTAGTCTAGCGGGAGGGCCCGAGCAGTTCTTC
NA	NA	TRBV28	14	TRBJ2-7	CASSFGPGPGEQYF	TGTGCCAGCAGTTTCGGTCCGGGGCCAGGCGAGCAGTACTTC
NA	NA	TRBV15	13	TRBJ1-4	CATRRGKGEKLFF	TGTGCCACCCGACGGGGGAAAGGTGAAAAACTGTTTTTT
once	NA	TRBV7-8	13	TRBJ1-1	CASSLDRNTEAFF	TGTGCCAGCAGCTTAGACCGGAACACTGAAGCTTTCTTT
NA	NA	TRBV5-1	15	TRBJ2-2	CASSLQGRNTGELFF	TGCGCCAGCAGCCTTCAGGGGAGGAACACCGGGGAGCTGTTTTTT
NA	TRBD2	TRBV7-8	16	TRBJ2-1	CASTVTGLAGHYEQFF	TGTGCCAGCACCGTAACGGGACTAGCGGGGCACTATGAGCAGTTCTTC
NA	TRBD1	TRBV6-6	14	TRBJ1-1	CASSYRQGYTEAFF	TGTGCCAGCAGTTACCGACAGGGATACACTGAAGCTTTCTTT
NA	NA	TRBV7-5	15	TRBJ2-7	CASSSGTGMDYEQYF	TGTGCCAGCAGCTCCGGGACAGGGATGGACTACGAGCAGTACTTC
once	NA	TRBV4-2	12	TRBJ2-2	CASSQDTGELFF	TGTGCCAGCAGCCAAGATACCGGGGAGCTGTTTTTT
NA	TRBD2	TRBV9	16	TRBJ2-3	CASSPRSGIQSDTQYF	TGTGCCAGCAGCCCTCGAAGCGGGATTCAGTCAGATACGCAGTATTTT
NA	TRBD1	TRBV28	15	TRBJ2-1	CASSLTGTGVGEQFF	TGTGCCAGCAGTTTAACCGGGACAGGGGTTGGTGAGCAGTTCTTC
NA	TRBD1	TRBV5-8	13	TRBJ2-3	CASSTTGSDTQYF	TGTGCCAGCAGCACGACAGGGTCAGATACGCAGTATTTT
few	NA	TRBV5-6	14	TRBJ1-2	CASSPVGQGGGYTF	TGTGCCAGCAGCCCCGTTGGGCAGGGAGGCGGGTACACCTTC
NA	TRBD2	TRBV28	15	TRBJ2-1	CASRRVAGNYNEQFF	TGTGCCAGCAGACGGGTAGCGGGGAATTACAATGAGCAGTTCTTC